This TCR beta chain is from a study of T cells after yellow fever vaccination. Study results and caveats: Clones that expanded after primary vaccination mostly reappeared after the booster (96% CD4, about 91% CD8). Repertoires obtained by FACS sorting could include abundant clonotypes that entered as contaminants from the bulk population.

UMIs and a universal primer site were added when TCR cDNA was made by 5'RACE template switching. In TCRdb, the 5' RACE reads were re-called with MiXCR into one record per CDR3 protein. The sample shows 400,000 or so distinct CDR3 sequences, about 19% of them seen only once. Trimming took off 0 bases at V and 8 bases at J, with 11 bases between the two ends. Germline CDR1 reads SGHRS; CDR2 reads YFSETQ. The CDR3 consists of 13 residues. For this clonotype: Its antigen is undetermined.

The sequence was collected from a man younger than 35 who received the YFV17D yellow fever vaccine. The sample here was PBMCs, taken before the yellow fever booster vaccination. The chain combines TRBV5-1 with TRBJ1-2; tentative D call: TRBD1 (5 bases). CDR3 loop: CASSLAGQGGYTF. CDR3 DNA: TGCGCCAGCAGCTTGGCCGGTCAGGGCGGCTACACCTTC.